This T cell receptor beta chain was sequenced in a study of molecular identifiers for immune sequencing clone quantification. About the study: Split five ways in replicates, RNA from approximately 20,000 or 100,000 naive CD8 cells had four portions sequenced.

TCRdb re-analysed the PCR reads in MiXCR, keeping a single row per CDR3 protein. This table has about half a million distinct CDR3 sequences, roughly 24% appearing once. V dropped 5 bases and J dropped 2; count of bases not matched to a gene: 8. Germline V CDR1 and CDR2: MNHEY, SVGAGI. CDR3 length: 15 residues. This clonotype occurred a few times. Antigen unknown. Notes on the study in general: Reportedly, one cell's Jurkat TCR RNA was detected within 1,100,000 naive CD8 cells. Because of identical TCR molecules sharing a barcode, sizes of highly expanded clones could be underestimated.

The clonotype comes from a human donor in good health. Some libraries in this study had Jurkat cell RNA spiked in. The V call is TRBV6-5, the J call TRBJ1-2, with 7 bases that match TRBD1. The sample taken for sequencing was naive CD8+ T cells from blood, with Jurkat cell RNA spiked in. Subset reported: FACS-sorted CD8+CD4-CCR7+CD45RA+ naive T cells. The CDR3 reads CASSQDRRINYGYTF. As DNA, the CDR3 is TGTGCCAGCAGTCAGGACAGGCGAATAAACTATGGCTACACCTTC.